This T cell receptor (beta chain) was sequenced for a study of human T cells and chemical hapten exposure. Study conclusions and caveats: With DPC sensitization, TCRs exceeding 1 in 1000 frequency showed no change.

This clonotype turned up a few times. Its antigen is undetermined. Original processing methods: A per-sample median of roughly 96,000 TCRs was observed, with a range of roughly 20,000 to 750,000. TCRdb ran MiXCR on the RACE reads and lists one entry per CDR3 protein. These V and J calls are TCRdb output, not the study's own analysis. The sample shows approximately 340,000 distinct CDR3 sequences, approximately 6.9% of them seen only once. Time point denoted: patch test 1, 2 weeks after DPC sensitization. The treatment is: therapeutic diphenylcyclopropenone sensitization with weekly scalp DPC. Total RNA came from unfractionated whole blood. The CDR3 loop spans 13 amino acids. Germline CDR1 reads PRHDT; CDR2 reads FYEKMQ (reference sequence). V lost 7 bases, J lost 8 bases, and 14 bases lay in between.

The chain recombines TRBV13 with TRBJ1-4; D gene uncertain. The sequenced sample was whole blood, obtained in connection with sensitization to the hapten diphenylcyclopropenone (DPC). This clonotype was obtained from a woman aged 18-29 years with alopecia areata. Some clones in this sample may be carry-over from other donors' samples. The chain's CDR3 is CASTLAPGEKLFF. The CDR3 nucleotides are TGTGCCAGCACCCTCGCCCCGGGGGAAAAACTGTTTTTT.